The TCR beta chain under discussion was sequenced for a study of a mutant IDH1 vaccine in newly diagnosed glioma. Overall study context: Previous treatment comprised radiotherapy, temozolomide, or both, mostly both.

The time point is: week 47, end of study. Each dose of the vaccine consisted of 300 ug of mutant IDH1 20-mer peptide, with topical imiquimod. Repertoires were generated with immunoSEQ multiplex PCR, while TCRdb's copy carries only in-frame clones and drops some. The sample has around 50,000 clones, about four fifths seen once. A word on this clone: What it binds is not known.

Germline V gene data show CDR1 as SNHLY and CDR2 as FYNNEI. The CDR3 runs 15 residues. V lost 2 bases, J lost 8 bases, and 8 bases stayed unmatched. This chain connects TRBV2 to TRBJ1-4; 7 positions agree with TRBD1. The sample was PBMCs, taken from a glioma patient whose treatment included an IDH1 peptide vaccine. The TCR originated in a woman aged 25 to 39 with glioma. Some clones in this sample may be carry-over from other donors' samples. This CDR3 reads CASSEYEGAVEKLFF. The CDR3, as DNA: TGTGCCAGCAGTGAATATGAGGGGGCGGTCGAAAAACTGTTTTTT.